This TCR beta chain came from a study of tumor-infiltrating lymphocytes in localized non-small cell lung cancer. Study-wide context: Resected tumor was paired with non-adjacent uninvolved lung from the same patient.

Germline loops: CDR1 MNHEY, CDR2 SMNVEV (reference sequence). V was clipped by 6 bases and J by 7 bases, with 16 bases between them. The CDR3 is 14 residues long. The method was immunoSEQ multiplex PCR; TCRdb's version includes in-frame clones alone and lacks a portion of them. The table includes approximately 3,800 clones, 60% to 75% detected once. Sequencing was done on a sample of uninvolved lung tissue not adjacent to the tumor. The rearrangement uses TRBV27 and TRBJ2-1; D might be TRBD1 or TRBD2, each matching 5 bases. The receptor was isolated from a human donor with non-small cell lung cancer. In DNA form, the CDR3 reads TGTGCCAGCAGACTCCTCGAGGGGCGGAATGAGCAGTTCTTC. Its translation: CASRLLEGRNEQFF.